The entry below describes one T cell receptor beta chain. Its antigen remains unknown. The repertoire was sequenced with immunoSEQ multiplex PCR; TCRdb's copy has only in-frame clones and lacks some. Here the sample spans over 10,000 clones, around 80% being singletons. These data belong to a study of CD4+ T cells in melanoma. Study results and limitations: A reported correlation linked neoantigen-specific CD4+ T cells to CD8+, macrophage and B cell function. Diverse differentiation states were reported for melanoma neoantigen-specific CD4+ T cells.

The V end was cut by 4 bases, the J end by 3 bases, with 16 bases between. The CDR3 totals 16 residues. The germline CDR1 and CDR2 sequences are MNHNS and SASEGT. This TCR was recovered from a human donor with melanoma. The chain has TRBV6-1 and TRBJ2-1; a weak D match, TRBD1 (6 bases). Material: cells from a culture (not recorded whether cultured in vitro). The CDR3 nucleotides read TGTGCCAGCAGTGGTCAAACAGGGACGGGCTACAATGAGCAGTTCTTC. Translating it yields CASSGQTGTGYNEQFF.